This T cell receptor (beta chain) originates from a study of shared T cell receptors in the human thymus. With 7 bases clipped from V and 3 bases from J, the junction kept 12 bases outside the gene matches. The germline gives CDR1 SGDLS, CDR2 YYNGEE. This CDR3 is 15 amino acids long. Using immunoSEQ multiplex PCR, the repertoire was profiled, and TCRdb retains in-frame clones only, with some absent. Of 720,000 or so clones listed, 75% to 90% are singletons. The sample also formed part of further work on human thymus T cells. Per that study: From resections taken during corrective heart surgery, the thymus tissue was obtained. V and J genes seemed to be used with bias in thymic and blood repertoires.

This sequence joins TRBV9 and TRBJ1-1; 7 bases map to TRBD1. The source material was thymocytes. This clonotype was obtained from a girl under three years old with a congenital heart defect. CDR3 coding DNA: TGTGCCAGCGGTCAAGGGGGCGCGGATGACACTGAAGCTTTCTTT. Encoded protein: CASGQGGADDTEAFF.